The sequence of this TCR beta chain was determined in a study of cytomegalovirus exposure and HLA in healthy donors. Whole-study results and caveats: Approximately 160 TCR beta chains were listed as cytomegalovirus-associated. Both high specificity and high sensitivity reportedly marked the classifier's diagnosis of cytomegalovirus status.

The CDR3 length is 12 residues. V was clipped by 2 bases and J by 7 bases; unmatched bases: 2. From germline, CDR1 is SQVTM and CDR2 ANQGSEA. Sequencing used immunoSEQ multiplex PCR; TCRdb keeps in-frame clones, though not all of them. This sample has hundreds of thousands of clones, with about 88% found just once. Comment on this clone: Its antigen is not known.

This chain links TRBV29-1 with TRBJ2-1; 7 bases fit TRBD2. The sequenced sample was PBMCs. The sequence was obtained from a man aged 18 to 30 in good health and CMV-seropositive. The CDR3 loop is CSVESGANEQFF. The CDR3 bases are TGCAGCGTTGAAAGCGGGGCTAATGAGCAGTTCTTC.